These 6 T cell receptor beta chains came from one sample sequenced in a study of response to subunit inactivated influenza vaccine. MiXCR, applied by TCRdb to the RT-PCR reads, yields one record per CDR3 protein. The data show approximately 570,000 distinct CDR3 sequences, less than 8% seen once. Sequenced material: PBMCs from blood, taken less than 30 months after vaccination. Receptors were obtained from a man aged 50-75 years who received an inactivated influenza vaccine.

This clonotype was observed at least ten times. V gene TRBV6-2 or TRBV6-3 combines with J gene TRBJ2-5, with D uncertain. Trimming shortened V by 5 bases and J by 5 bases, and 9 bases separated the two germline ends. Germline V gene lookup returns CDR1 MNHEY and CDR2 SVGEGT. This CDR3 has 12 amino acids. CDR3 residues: CASSRGEETQYF. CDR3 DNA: TGTGCCAGCAGTCGAGGCGAGGAGACCCAGTACTTC.

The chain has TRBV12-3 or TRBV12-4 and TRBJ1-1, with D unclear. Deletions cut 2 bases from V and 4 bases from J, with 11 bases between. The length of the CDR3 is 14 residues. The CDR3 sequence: CASSLHLTGTEAFF. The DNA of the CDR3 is TGTGCCAGCAGTTTACACCTAACTGGCACTGAAGCTTTCTTT.

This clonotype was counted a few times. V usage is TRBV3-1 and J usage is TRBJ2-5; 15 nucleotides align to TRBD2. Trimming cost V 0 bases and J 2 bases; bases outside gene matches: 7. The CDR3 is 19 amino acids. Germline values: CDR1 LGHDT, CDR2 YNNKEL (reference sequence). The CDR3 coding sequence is TGTGCCAGCAGCCAAGATCCTGGGACTAGCGGGAGGAAACAAGAGACCCAGTACTTC. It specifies CASSQDPGTSGRKQETQYF.

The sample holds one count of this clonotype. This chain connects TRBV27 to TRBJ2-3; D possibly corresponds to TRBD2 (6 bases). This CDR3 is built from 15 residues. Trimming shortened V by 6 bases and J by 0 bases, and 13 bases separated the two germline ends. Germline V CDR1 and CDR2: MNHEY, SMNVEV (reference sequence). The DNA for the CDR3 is TGTGCCAGCAGCCCTCAGCGGGCTAGCACAGATACGCAGTATTTT. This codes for CASSPQRASTDTQYF.

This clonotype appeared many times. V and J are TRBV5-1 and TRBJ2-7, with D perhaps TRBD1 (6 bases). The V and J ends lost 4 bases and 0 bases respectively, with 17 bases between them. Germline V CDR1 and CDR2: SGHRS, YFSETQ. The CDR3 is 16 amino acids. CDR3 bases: TGCGCCAGCAGCCTCAATCCAACAGGGACCTCCTACGAGCAGTACTTC. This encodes CASSLNPTGTSYEQYF.

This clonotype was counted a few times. In DNA, the CDR3 is TGTGCCTGGGCACGAGACAGATACTCCTATGGCTACACCTTC. It yields the protein CAWARDRYSYGYTF. This sequence joins TRBV30 and TRBJ1-2; a possible D gene is TRBD1 (5 bases). The CDR3 consists of 14 residues. The germline CDR1 and CDR2 sequences are GTSNPN and SVGIG (reference sequence). Deletions cut 5 bases from V and 4 bases from J, with 17 bases between.